The source of this T cell receptor (beta chain) is a study of blood T cell repertoires in COVID-19 (dated by TCRdb to 2018 to 2021). With regard to the full study: Samples covering the acute and convalescent phases of COVID-19 were provided by collaborators in the United States, Italy and Spain. The prospective study material was composed of cDNA or gDNA derived from T cells, B-cell-depleted T cells, or PBMCs. The dataset comprised deeply sampled blood TCRbeta repertoires from subjects exposed to, actively infected with, or recovered from COVID-19. The repertoires were released in a freely available public database meant as a resource for research on the immune response to SARS-CoV-2. Samples were obtained from the ongoing ImmuneRACE study (first 160 participants) and from over 1,000 subjects provided by 6 global collaborators. Nearly every sample came with metadata listing a de-identified subject ID, COVID-19 status, age in years and sex. Where available, HLA class I and class II types were obtained from metadata supplied by the sample provider rather than from assay-based typing.

Enrolling through a virtual design, the prospective study's participants ranged in age from roughly 18 to 90 years and lived across roughly 24 United States geographic areas. Cohort assignment in the prospective study relied on participant-reported clinical history from a screening survey and a study questionnaire. For ImmuneRACE Cohort 3, a participant was defined as recovered based on two consecutive negative NP/OP PCR tests, clearance by a healthcare professional, or resolution of symptoms. In the prospective study, mobile phlebotomists collected whole blood, serum and a nasopharyngeal or oropharyngeal swab from each participant. Prospective study participants could optionally give additional blood draws and questionnaires over a roughly 2-month period. Before DNA extraction, blood samples from the prospective study were shipped at room temperature or frozen. TCRbeta CDR3 regions were amplified from genomic DNA by means of the immunoSEQ Assay, a bias-controlled multiplex PCR. The published analysis was carried out like this. The number of nucleated cells in each sample was estimated by amplification of reference gene primers within the assay. Sequence reads were collapsed and filtered to measure the absolute abundance of every unique TCRbeta CDR3 rearrangement. Productive Simpson clonality was computed per sample as the square root of Simpson's diversity index over productive rearrangements. TCRdb re-hosts the immuneACCESS table, in-frame sequences only. Its copies lack some clones; in the studies checked, an unresolved V gene accounts for under half of them, and the cause for the rest is not known. The V and J calls and clone size are taken from that table; D and trimming were inferred from the DNA. Counted in this sample were more than 250,000 clones; roughly 87% of them appeared once. In total, the top ten clones hold approximately 5.7% of the sample.

The germline V gene (reference sequence) specifies GTSNPN as CDR1 and SVGIG as CDR2. Here V drops 3 bases and J drops 6 bases, and the junction holds 8 bases not matched to any gene. Including cysteine and phenylalanine, the CDR3 has 14 amino acids. Of all the DNA, just the CDR3 is kept, 42 bases in frame from base 1. About this clone itself: It lacks a known antigen. There are no base qualities to consult, and no much larger clone falls within one base.

On the study overall, not on this receptor specifically: How much clinical and demographic metadata was included differed by source and by participant, and the metadata was provided uncurated.

The sequence was obtained from a woman in her forties who had recovered from COVID-19. The chain uses TRBV30 and TRBJ1-5; 7 central bases correspond to TRBD1. Material: PBMCs or T cells enriched from blood (not recorded which). The CDR3 region reads CAWRDTGVGQPQHF. The DNA sequence is TGTGCCTGGAGGGACACAGGGGTCGGTCAGCCCCAGCATTTT. Reference TRBV30 and TRBJ1-5 proteins supply the regions before and after the CDR3; the full variable domain is: SQTIHQWPATLVQPVGSPLSLECTVEGTSNPNLYWYRQAAGRGLQLLFYSVGIGQISSEVPQNLSASRPQDRQFILSSKKLLLSDSGFYLCAWRDTGVGQPQHFGDGTRLSIL.